Listed below are T cell receptor beta chains from one sample, sequenced in a study of graft-versus-host responses after intestinal transplantation. Only in-frame clones appear in the TCRdb table, and some are missing; sequencing was by immunoSEQ multiplex PCR. The sample lists some 22,000 clones, 55% to 70% seen once, with approximately 0.93% in the top ten. The specimen comprised alloreactive CD4+ T cells from a mixed lymphocyte reaction culture, sampled before intestinal transplant. The source is a human patient who received an intestinal transplant. Both conserved end residues are part of each CDR3. A D gene is named only where the DNA matches it firmly. Rows may omit the clone size; those that give it use once, few, many or a size class.

v_call	clone_size	j_call	d_call	cdr3_aa	cdr3_nt
TRBV7-9	NA	TRBJ1-2	NA	CASSLDTGYGEGYTF	TGTGCCAGCAGCTTAGACACCGGATATGGGGAGGGCTACACCTTC
TRBV7-2	NA	TRBJ2-3	TRBD2	CASSLSGLSTDTQYF	TGTGCCAGCAGCCTTAGCGGGCTAAGCACAGATACGCAGTATTTT
TRBV30	NA	TRBJ2-7	TRBD2	CAWSSGRASSYEQYF	TGTGCCTGGAGTTCGGGGAGGGCGTCTTCCTACGAGCAGTACTTC
TRBV5-1	few	TRBJ1-5	NA	CASSFQGGQPQHF	TGCGCCAGCAGCTTCCAGGGTGGCCAGCCCCAGCATTTT
TRBV7-2	NA	TRBJ1-1	TRBD1	CASSPFRQGRNTEAFF	TGTGCCAGCAGCCCTTTCCGACAGGGCCGAAACACTGAAGCTTTCTTT
TRBV25-1	few	TRBJ2-5	TRBD2	CASSLTPTSAQETQYF	TGTGCCAGCAGCTTGACCCCGACTAGCGCACAAGAGACCCAGTACTTC
TRBV30	NA	TRBJ2-3	TRBD2	CAWTLLAGSDTQYF	TGTGCCTGGACACTCCTAGCGGGATCCGATACGCAGTATTTT
TRBV28	few	TRBJ1-5	NA	CASSLAWAGDQPQHF	TGTGCCAGCAGTTTAGCGTGGGCAGGGGATCAGCCCCAGCATTTT
TRBV5-4	NA	TRBJ1-6	TRBD1	CASSSATGLAPLHF	TGTGCCAGCAGCTCGGCGACAGGGCTGGCACCCCTCCACTTT
TRBV7-9	few	TRBJ2-2	TRBD1	CASSFQGGNTGELFF	TGTGCCAGCAGCTTCCAAGGGGGCAACACCGGGGAGCTGTTTTTT
TRBV7-9	NA	TRBJ1-4	NA	CASSLEGAPNEKLFF	TGTGCTAGCAGCTTAGAAGGGGCACCTAATGAAAAACTGTTTTTT
TRBV10-2	NA	TRBJ1-4	TRBD1	CASSEPGTGNEKLFF	TGCGCCAGCAGTGAGCCGGGGACAGGGAATGAAAAACTGTTTTTT
TRBV2	few	TRBJ2-7	TRBD2	CASSVGLAGFYEQYF	TGTGCCAGCAGTGTTGGACTAGCAGGTTTCTACGAGCAGTACTTC
TRBV11-2	NA	TRBJ2-7	NA	CASSFVAGLPYEQYF	TGTGCCAGCAGCTTTGTGGCAGGGCTTCCCTACGAGCAGTACTTC
TRBV6-1	NA	TRBJ2-1	NA	CAGGGLGNRNNEQFF	TGTGCCGGCGGAGGGCTGGGGAATAGGAACAATGAGCAGTTCTTC
TRBV5-1	NA	TRBJ2-7	NA	CASSLTSGETNEQYF	TGCGCCAGCAGCTTGACCTCCGGAGAAACCAACGAGCAGTACTTC
TRBV6-4	NA	TRBJ2-5	NA	CASSLPGQETQYF	TGTGCCAGCAGCCTACCGGGCCAAGAGACCCAGTACTTC
TRBV16	few	TRBJ2-7	NA	CASSQSDMYEQYF	TGTGCCAGCAGCCAATCCGACATGTACGAGCAGTACTTC
TRBV11-3	NA	TRBJ2-5	NA	CASSLGGGLQETQYF	TGTGCCAGCAGCTTAGGTGGGGGACTTCAAGAGACCCAGTACTTC
TRBV25-1	NA	TRBJ1-1	NA	CASKGRATEAFF	TGTGCCAGCAAGGGCAGGGCCACTGAAGCTTTCTTT
TRBV19	NA	TRBJ1-1	TRBD1	CASSLLGQGAQNTEAFF	TGTGCCAGTAGCCTACTGGGACAGGGGGCGCAGAACACTGAAGCTTTCTTT
TRBV19	NA	TRBJ1-2	TRBD1	CASSPGDRGQGGYTF	TGTGCCAGTAGTCCCGGGGACAGGGGGCAAGGTGGCTACACCTTC
TRBV27	NA	TRBJ2-7	NA	CASSSSGFSYEQYF	TGTGCCAGCAGTTCTTCAGGTTTCTCCTACGAGCAGTACTTC
TRBV7-2	NA	TRBJ1-2	NA	CASSFHPSYGYTF	TGTGCCAGCAGCTTTCACCCGAGCTATGGCTACACCTTC
TRBV9	NA	TRBJ1-2	NA	CASSGAPPDRVSYGYTF	TGTGCCAGCAGCGGAGCCCCTCCGGACAGAGTGTCCTATGGCTACACCTTC
TRBV18	NA	TRBJ1-4	NA	CASSPPVQQGEKLFF	TGTGCCAGCTCACCACCAGTCCAGCAGGGTGAAAAACTGTTTTTT